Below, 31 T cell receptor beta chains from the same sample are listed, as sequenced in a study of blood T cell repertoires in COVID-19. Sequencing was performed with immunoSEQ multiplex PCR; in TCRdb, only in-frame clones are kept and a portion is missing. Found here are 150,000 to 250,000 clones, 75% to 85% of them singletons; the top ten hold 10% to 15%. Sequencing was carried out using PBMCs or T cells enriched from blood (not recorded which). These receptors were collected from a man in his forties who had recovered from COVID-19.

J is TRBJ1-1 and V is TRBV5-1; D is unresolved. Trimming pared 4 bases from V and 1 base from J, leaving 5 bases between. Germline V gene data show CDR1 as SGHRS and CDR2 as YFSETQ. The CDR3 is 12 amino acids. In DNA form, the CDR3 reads TGCGCCAGCAGCAGCCCGAACACTGAAGCTTTCTTT. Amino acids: CASSSPNTEAFF.

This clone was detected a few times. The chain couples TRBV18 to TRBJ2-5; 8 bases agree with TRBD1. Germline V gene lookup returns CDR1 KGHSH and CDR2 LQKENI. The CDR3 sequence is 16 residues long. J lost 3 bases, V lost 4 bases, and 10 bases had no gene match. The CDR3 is CASSLRGPNNEETQYF. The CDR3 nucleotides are TGTGCCAGCTCACTCAGGGGGCCTAACAATGAAGAGACCCAGTACTTC.

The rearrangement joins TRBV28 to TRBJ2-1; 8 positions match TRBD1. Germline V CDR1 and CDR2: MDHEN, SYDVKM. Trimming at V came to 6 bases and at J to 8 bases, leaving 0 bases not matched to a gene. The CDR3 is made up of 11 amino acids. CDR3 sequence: CASSRGHEQFF. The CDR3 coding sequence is TGTGCCAGCAGCAGGGGGCATGAGCAGTTCTTC.

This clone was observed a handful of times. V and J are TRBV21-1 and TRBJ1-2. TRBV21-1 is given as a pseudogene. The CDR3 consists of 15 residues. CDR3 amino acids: CASSKAPGTDYGYTF. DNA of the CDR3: TGTGCCAGCAGCAAAGCGCCGGGTACGGACTATGGCTACACCTTC.

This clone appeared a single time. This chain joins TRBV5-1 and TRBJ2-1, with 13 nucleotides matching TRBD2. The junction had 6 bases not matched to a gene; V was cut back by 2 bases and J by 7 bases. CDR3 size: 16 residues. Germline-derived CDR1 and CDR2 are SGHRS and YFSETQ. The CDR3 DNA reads TGCGCCAGCAGCTTAAGGACTAGCGGGGGTTCAAATGAGCAGTTCTTC. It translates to CASSLRTSGGSNEQFF.

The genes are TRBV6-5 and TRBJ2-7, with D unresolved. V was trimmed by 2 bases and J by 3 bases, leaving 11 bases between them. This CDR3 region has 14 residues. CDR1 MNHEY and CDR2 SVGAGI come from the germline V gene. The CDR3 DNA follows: TGTGCCAGCAGTTACGCGGATGGAGTCTACGAGCAGTACTTC. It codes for CASSYADGVYEQYF.

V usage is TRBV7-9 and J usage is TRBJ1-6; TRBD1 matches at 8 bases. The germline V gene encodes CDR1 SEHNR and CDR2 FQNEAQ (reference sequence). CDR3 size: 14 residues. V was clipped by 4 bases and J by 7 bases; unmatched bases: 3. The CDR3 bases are TGTGCCAGCAGCTCCAGGGGGCAAAATTCACCCCTCCACTTT. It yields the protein CASSSRGQNSPLHF.

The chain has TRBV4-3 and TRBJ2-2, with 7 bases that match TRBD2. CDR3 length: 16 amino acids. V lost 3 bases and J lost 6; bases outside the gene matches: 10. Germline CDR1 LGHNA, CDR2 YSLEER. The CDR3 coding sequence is TGCGCCAGCAGCCAGCGGGACTACGAGAAGGCCGGGGAGCTGTTTTTT. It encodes CASSQRDYEKAGELFF.

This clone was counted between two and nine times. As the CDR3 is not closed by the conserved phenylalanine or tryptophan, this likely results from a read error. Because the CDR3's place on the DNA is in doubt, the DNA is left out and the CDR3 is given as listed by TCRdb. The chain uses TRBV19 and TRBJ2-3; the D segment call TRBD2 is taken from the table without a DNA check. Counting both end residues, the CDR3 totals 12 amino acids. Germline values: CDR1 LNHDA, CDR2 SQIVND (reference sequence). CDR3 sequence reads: CASISSGRVPHY.

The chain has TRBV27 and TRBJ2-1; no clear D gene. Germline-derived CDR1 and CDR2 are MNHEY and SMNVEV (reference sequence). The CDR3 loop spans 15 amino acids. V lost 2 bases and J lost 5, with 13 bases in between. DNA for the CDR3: TGTGCCAGCAGTTTAATCCCCCCCAGAAACAATGAGCAGTTCTTC. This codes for CASSLIPPRNNEQFF.

CDR3 nucleotides: TGTGCCGGAGCCCCGACAGGGCAAGGTTCTGGGGCCAACGTCCTGACTTTC. Translated: CAGAPTGQGSGANVLTF. The chain couples TRBV19 to TRBJ2-6, with 7 bases identical to TRBD1. Germline lookup yields CDR1 LNHDA and CDR2 SQIVND (reference sequence). Losses at the gene ends were 11 bases for V and 1 base for J; bases not matched to a gene: 14. The CDR3 loop spans 17 amino acids.

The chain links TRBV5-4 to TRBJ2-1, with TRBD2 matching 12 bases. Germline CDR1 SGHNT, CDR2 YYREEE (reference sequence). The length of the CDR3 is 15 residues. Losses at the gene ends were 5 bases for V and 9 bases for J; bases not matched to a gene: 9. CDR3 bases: TGTGCCAGCAGGGCCGGGACTAGCGGGCTGAGTGAGCAGTTCTTC. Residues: CASRAGTSGLSEQFF.

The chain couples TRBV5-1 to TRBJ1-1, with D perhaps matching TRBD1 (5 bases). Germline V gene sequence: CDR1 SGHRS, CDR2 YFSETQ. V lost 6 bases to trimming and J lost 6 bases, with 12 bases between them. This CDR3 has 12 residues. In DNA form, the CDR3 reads TGCGCCAGCAAGGGGCCGAAAGCTGAAGCTTTCTTT. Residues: CASKGPKAEAFF.

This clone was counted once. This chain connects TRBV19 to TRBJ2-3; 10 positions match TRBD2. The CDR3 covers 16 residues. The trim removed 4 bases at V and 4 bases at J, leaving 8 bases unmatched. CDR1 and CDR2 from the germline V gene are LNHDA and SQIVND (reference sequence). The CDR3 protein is CASSTSGTSASDTQYF. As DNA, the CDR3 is TGTGCCAGTAGTACTTCCGGGACTAGCGCATCAGATACGCAGTATTTT.

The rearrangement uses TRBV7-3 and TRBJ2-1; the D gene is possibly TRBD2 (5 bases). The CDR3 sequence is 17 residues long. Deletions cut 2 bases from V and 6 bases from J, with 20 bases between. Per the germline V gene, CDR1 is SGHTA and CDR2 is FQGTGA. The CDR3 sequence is CASSLGLATHRRNEQFF. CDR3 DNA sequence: TGTGCCAGCAGCTTAGGGCTAGCAACACATCGTCGCAATGAGCAGTTCTTC.

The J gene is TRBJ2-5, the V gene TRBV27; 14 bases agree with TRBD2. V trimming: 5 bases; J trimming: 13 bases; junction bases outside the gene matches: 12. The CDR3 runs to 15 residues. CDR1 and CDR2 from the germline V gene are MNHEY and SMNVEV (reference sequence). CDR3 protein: CASSTSRLAGGRRYF. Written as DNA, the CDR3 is TGTGCCAGCAGTACCTCAAGACTAGCGGGAGGGCGGAGGTACTTC.

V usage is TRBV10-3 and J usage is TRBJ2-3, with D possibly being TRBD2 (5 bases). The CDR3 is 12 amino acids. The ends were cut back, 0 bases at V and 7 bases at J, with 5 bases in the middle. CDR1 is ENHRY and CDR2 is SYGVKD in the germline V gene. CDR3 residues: CAISESGNTQYF. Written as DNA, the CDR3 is TGTGCCATCAGTGAGTCCGGGAATACGCAGTATTTT.

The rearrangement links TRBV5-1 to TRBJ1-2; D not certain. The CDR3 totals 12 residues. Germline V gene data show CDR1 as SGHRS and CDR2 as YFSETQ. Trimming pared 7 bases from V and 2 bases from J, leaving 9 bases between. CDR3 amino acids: CASGEMNYGYTF. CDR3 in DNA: TGCGCCAGCGGAGAGATGAACTATGGCTACACCTTC.

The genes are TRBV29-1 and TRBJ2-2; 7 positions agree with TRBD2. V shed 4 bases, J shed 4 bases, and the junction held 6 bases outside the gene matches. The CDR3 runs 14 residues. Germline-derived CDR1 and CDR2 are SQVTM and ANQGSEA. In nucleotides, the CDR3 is TGCAGCGTTGGAAGCGGGACCATCACCGGGGAGCTGTTTTTT. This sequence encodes CSVGSGTITGELFF.

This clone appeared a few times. The DNA of the CDR3 is TGTGCCAGTAGTCAGGCGAAAGAGACCCAGTACTTC. This encodes CASSQAKETQYF. The V gene is TRBV19, the J gene TRBJ2-5; D is unresolved. Trimming removed 5 bases at V and 3 bases at J, with 7 bases between. Germline V gene sequence: CDR1 LNHDA, CDR2 SQIVND (reference sequence). The CDR3 runs 12 residues.

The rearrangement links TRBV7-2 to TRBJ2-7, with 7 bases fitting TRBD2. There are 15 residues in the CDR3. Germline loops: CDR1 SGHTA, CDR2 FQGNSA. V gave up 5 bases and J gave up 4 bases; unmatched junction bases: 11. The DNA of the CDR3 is TGTGCCAGCAGCCCACTCGGCGGGGGATCATACGAGCAGTACGTC. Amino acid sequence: CASSPLGGGSYEQYV.

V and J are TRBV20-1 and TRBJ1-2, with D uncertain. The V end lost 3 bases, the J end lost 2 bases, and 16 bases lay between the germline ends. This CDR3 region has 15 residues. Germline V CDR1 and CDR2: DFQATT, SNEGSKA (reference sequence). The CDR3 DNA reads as TGCAGTGCTAGTGATGCCCCAGAAGAAAACTATGGCTACACCTTC. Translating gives CSASDAPEENYGYTF.

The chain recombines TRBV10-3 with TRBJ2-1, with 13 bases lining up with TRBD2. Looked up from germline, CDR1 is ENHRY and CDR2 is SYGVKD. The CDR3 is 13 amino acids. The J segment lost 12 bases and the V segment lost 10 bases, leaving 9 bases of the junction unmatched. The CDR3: CASLGLAGVPQFF. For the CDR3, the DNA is TGTGCCAGCCTCGGACTAGCGGGAGTTCCGCAGTTCTTC.

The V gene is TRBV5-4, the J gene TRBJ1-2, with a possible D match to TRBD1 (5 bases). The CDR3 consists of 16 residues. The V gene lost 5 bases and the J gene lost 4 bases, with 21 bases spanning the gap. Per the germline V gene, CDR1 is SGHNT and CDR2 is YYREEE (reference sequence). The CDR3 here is CASSPQNRLTPYGYTF. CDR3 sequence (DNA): TGTGCCAGCAGTCCACAAAACAGGCTAACGCCCTATGGCTACACCTTC. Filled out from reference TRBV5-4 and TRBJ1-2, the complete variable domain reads ETGVTQSPTHLIKTRGQQVTLRCSSQSGHNTVSWYQQALGQGPQFIFQYYREEENGRGNFPPRFSGLQFPNYSSELNVNALELDDSALYLCASSPQNRLTPYGYTFGSGTRLTVV.

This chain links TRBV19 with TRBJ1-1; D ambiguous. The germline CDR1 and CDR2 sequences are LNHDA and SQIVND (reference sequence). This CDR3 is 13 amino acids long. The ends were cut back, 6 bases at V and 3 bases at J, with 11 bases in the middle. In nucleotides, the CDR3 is TGTGCCAGTAGCATCGGGAAGGACACTGAAGCTTTCTTT. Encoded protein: CASSIGKDTEAFF.

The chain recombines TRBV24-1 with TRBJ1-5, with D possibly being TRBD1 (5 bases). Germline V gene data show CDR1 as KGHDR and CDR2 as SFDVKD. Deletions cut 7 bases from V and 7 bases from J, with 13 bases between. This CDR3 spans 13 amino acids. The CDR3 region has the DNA TGTGCCACCAGCAGGGTGGTGGGGCAGCCCCAGCATTTT. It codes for CATSRVVGQPQHF.

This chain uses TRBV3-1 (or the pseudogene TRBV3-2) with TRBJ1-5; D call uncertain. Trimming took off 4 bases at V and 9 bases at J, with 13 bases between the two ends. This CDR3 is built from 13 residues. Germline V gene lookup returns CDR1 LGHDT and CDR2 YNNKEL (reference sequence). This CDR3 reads CASSPPQVRPQHF. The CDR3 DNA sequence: TGTGCCAGCAGCCCCCCCCAGGTCAGGCCCCAGCATTTT.

CDR3 loop: CASSPWEGGPRYKNIQYF. For the CDR3, the DNA is TGTGCCAGCAGTCCATGGGAGGGGGGCCCGCGTTACAAAAACATTCAGTACTTC. This chain uses TRBV7-6 with TRBJ2-4, with D perhaps matching TRBD2 (7 bases). The CDR3 spans 18 residues. The V gene's germline CDR1 is SGHVS and CDR2 FNYEAQ. V dropped 6 bases and J dropped 3 bases, with 24 bases sitting between them.

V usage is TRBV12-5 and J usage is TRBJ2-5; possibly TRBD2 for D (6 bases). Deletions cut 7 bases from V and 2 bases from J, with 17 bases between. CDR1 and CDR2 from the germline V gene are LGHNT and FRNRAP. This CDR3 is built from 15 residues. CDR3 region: CASAPPGSLQETQYF. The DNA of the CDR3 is TGTGCTAGTGCCCCCCCCGGGAGTTTGCAAGAGACCCAGTACTTC. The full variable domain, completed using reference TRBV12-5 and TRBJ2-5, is DARVTQTPRHKVTEMGQEVTMRCQPILGHNTVFWYRQTMMQGLELLAYFRNRAPLDDSGMPKDRFSAEMPDATLATLKIQPSEPRDSAVYFCASAPPGSLQETQYFGPGTRLLVL.

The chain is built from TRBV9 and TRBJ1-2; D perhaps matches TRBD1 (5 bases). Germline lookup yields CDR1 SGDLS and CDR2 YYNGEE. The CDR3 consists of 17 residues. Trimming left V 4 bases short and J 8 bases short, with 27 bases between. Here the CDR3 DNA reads TGTGCCAGCAGCATCCCCCGTCAGGGAAGGCCCTACGAGGGCTACACCTTC. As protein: CASSIPRQGRPYEGYTF.

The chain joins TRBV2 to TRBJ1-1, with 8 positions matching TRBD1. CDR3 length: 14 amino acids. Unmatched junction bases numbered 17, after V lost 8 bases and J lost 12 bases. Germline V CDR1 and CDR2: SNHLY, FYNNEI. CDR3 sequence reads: CASLNQGAPRITFF. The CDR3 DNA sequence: TGTGCCAGCCTTAACCAGGGGGCCCCTAGGATAACTTTCTTT.